This TCR beta chain originates from a study of early T cells in non-severe SARS-CoV-2 infection. Turning to the study itself: Sequencing input comprised bulk RNA from unsorted whole blood; chain pairing was not available.

This clonotype appeared many times. Each CDR3 protein is one row after TCRdb ran MiXCR on the 5' RACE reads. The repertoire has 70,000 to 85,000 distinct CDR3 sequences, roughly 12% of them found once; the top ten carry less than 3%. This TCR was recovered from an adult who was a healthcare worker with PCR-confirmed SARS-CoV-2 infection or an uninfected control (not recorded which). The sequenced sample consisted of whole blood.

The CDR3 spells CASSADQETQYF. DNA for the CDR3: TGTGCCAGTAGTGCCGACCAAGAGACCCAGTACTTC. The chain has TRBV19 and TRBJ2-5; D is unresolved. The CDR3 runs 12 residues. V gave up 5 bases and J gave up 0 bases, with 4 bases separating them. Per germline, CDR1 LNHDA and CDR2 SQIVND (reference sequence).